The clone carrying this T cell receptor beta chain has ten or more counts. Its cognate antigen is unknown. Deletions cut 6 bases from V and 1 base from J, with 15 bases between. The CDR3 contains 16 residues. Germline CDR1 is MNHNY and CDR2 is SVGAGI (reference sequence). One entry per CDR3 protein results from TCRdb running MiXCR on the 5' RACE reads. The sample includes 150,000 to 200,000 distinct CDR3 sequences, about 20% of them seen just once. These data come from a study of CD8 T cells in ankylosing spondylitis. Whole-study results and caveats: Seemingly distinctive of ankylosing spondylitis blood was a TCR beta motif formed by eight highly homologous variants. Certain motif variants had earlier appeared in reactive arthritis synovial fluid and blood.

This sequence originates from a male donor aged 10-30 years with ankylosing spondylitis or in good health (not recorded which). The sample taken for sequencing was blood, either unsorted or a sorted T cell fraction (not recorded which). This sequence joins TRBV6-6 and TRBJ2-2; possible D gene TRBD1, 6 bases. CDR3 region: CASRDPGHRNTGELFF. In nucleotides, the CDR3 is TGTGCCAGCAGGGACCCGGGACACCGGAACACCGGGGAGCTGTTTTTT.